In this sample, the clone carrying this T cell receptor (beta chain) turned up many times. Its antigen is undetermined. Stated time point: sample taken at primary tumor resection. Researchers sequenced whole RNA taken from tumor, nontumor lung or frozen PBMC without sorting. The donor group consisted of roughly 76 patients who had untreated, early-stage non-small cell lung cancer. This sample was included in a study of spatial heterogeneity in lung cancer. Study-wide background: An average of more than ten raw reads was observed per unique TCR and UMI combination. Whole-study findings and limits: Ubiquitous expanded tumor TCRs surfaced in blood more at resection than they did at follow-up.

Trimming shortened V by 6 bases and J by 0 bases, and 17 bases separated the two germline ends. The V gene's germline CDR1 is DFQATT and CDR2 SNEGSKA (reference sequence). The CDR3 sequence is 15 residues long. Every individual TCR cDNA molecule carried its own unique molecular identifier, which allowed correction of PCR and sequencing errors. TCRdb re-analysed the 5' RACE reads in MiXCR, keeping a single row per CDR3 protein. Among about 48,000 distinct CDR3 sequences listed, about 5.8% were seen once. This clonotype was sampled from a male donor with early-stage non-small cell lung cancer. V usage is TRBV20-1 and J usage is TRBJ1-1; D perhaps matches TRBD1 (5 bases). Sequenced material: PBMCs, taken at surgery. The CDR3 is CSAPDGGGVNTEAFF. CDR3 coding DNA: TGCAGTGCCCCAGATGGGGGAGGGGTGAACACTGAAGCTTTCTTT.